The clone carrying this T cell receptor beta chain has just a few counts. Its antigen is not identified. MiXCR, run by TCRdb on the 5' RACE reads, gives a single entry per CDR3 protein. The sample records about 750,000 distinct CDR3 sequences, 15% to 20% being singletons. Germline V gene sequence: CDR1 MNHEY, CDR2 SMNVEV (reference sequence). This CDR3 region has 14 residues. With 2 bases clipped from V and 4 bases from J, the junction kept 3 bases outside the gene matches. These data are taken from a study of CD8 T cells in ankylosing spondylitis. Whole-study findings and limits: One TCR beta motif, made up of roughly eight highly homologous variants, appeared characteristic of ankylosing spondylitis blood.

The sample comprised blood, either unsorted or a sorted T cell fraction (not recorded which). The V gene is TRBV27, the J gene TRBJ2-7, with 9 bases fitting TRBD1. The TCR originated in a male donor with ankylosing spondylitis. The CDR3 reads CASSLEGTGYEQYF. CDR3 nucleotides: TGTGCCAGCAGTTTAGAGGGGACAGGGTACGAGCAGTACTTC.